One and the same sample provided the 27 T cell receptor beta chains below, sequenced in a study of blood T cell repertoires in COVID-19. Clones were read by immunoSEQ multiplex PCR, and TCRdb kept only the in-frame ones, dropping some. The sample lists around 220,000 clones, roughly 84% occurring once. The specimen sequenced was peripheral blood. Receptors were obtained from a middle-aged woman with active or convalescent COVID-19.

The rearrangement links TRBV9 to TRBJ2-5, with TRBD1 identical over 7 bases. CDR1 and CDR2 from the germline V gene are SGDLS and YYNGEE. V gave up 3 bases and J gave up 5 bases; unmatched junction bases: 10. The CDR3 extends over 15 amino acids. CDR3 amino acids: CASSAPTGLLETQYF. Here the CDR3 DNA reads TGTGCCAGCAGCGCACCGACAGGGCTCTTGGAGACCCAGTACTTC.

V gene TRBV3-1 (or the pseudogene TRBV3-2) combines with J gene TRBJ1-3, with 12 bases matching TRBD1. This CDR3 has 15 residues. V lost 7 bases, J lost 8 bases, and 9 bases stayed unmatched. Per germline, CDR1 LGHDT and CDR2 YNNKEL (reference sequence). The CDR3 reads CASTQRDRGQDTIYF. The DNA for the CDR3 is TGTGCCAGCACCCAGAGGGACAGGGGGCAGGACACCATATATTTT.

CDR3: CASSFRGNSPLHF. The CDR3 DNA sequence: TGTGCCAGCAGCTTCCGAGGGAATTCACCCCTCCACTTT. J is TRBJ1-6 and V is TRBV5-8; no firm D call. Trimming took 2 bases from V and 7 from J, leaving 7 bases between them. The CDR3 covers 13 residues. Germline V gives CDR1 SGHTS, CDR2 YDEGEE.

The V call is TRBV7-9, the J call TRBJ1-4, with a possible D match to TRBD1 (6 bases). There are 14 residues in the CDR3. Germline V lookup: CDR1 SEHNR, CDR2 FQNEAQ (reference sequence). Trimming took 5 bases from V and 4 from J, leaving 11 bases between them. CDR3 in DNA: TGTGCCAGCAGCCCCAGGGGTGGTAATGAAAAACTGTTTTTT. It is translated as CASSPRGGNEKLFF.

The gene calls are TRBV3-1 (or the pseudogene TRBV3-2) and TRBJ1-2; D ambiguous. Trimming took 0 bases from V and 1 from J, leaving 6 bases between them. The CDR3 is 14 residues long. Germline CDR1 and CDR2: LGHDT and YNNKEL (reference sequence). The CDR3 DNA sequence: TGTGCCAGCAGCCAAGATTCAAATAACTATGGCTACACCTTC. Translating gives CASSQDSNNYGYTF.

This clone turned up a few times. This chain uses TRBV27 with TRBJ1-2; tentatively, D is TRBD1 (5 bases). Germline V lookup: CDR1 MNHEY, CDR2 SMNVEV (reference sequence). The CDR3 runs to 15 residues. Trimming removed 1 base from V and 0 bases from J, with 9 bases in between. CDR3 region: CASSLLGGPNYGYTF. DNA of the CDR3: TGTGCCAGCAGTTTATTGGGGGGACCTAACTATGGCTACACCTTC.

The chain has TRBV27 and TRBJ1-2, with TRBD1 identical over 7 bases. V lost 5 bases, J lost 4 bases, and 10 bases stayed unmatched. Germline CDR1 is MNHEY and CDR2 is SMNVEV (reference sequence). The CDR3 totals 15 residues. CDR3 DNA: TGTGCCAGCAGTCCATCCGACAGGGCCAGCTATGGCTACACCTTC. It encodes CASSPSDRASYGYTF.

This chain joins TRBV6-6 and TRBJ1-1; TRBD1 matches 7 bases. The V segment lost 6 bases and the J segment 4 bases; nucleotides outside the gene matches: 5. The CDR3 has 13 residues. In germline, CDR1 is MNHNY, CDR2 SVGAGI (reference sequence). The CDR3 DNA is TGTGCCAGCAGAAGGGGGCAAGGCACTGAAGCTTTCTTT. It yields the protein CASRRGQGTEAFF.

This clone was counted ten times or more. The chain couples TRBV3-1 (or the pseudogene TRBV3-2) to TRBJ1-2; tentative D call: TRBD1 (5 bases). CDR3 size: 15 residues. Looked up from germline, CDR1 is LGHDT and CDR2 is YNNKEL (reference sequence). Trimming left V 0 bases short and J 7 bases short, with 15 bases between. CDR3 DNA sequence: TGTGCCAGCAGCCAAGATCACCCCATTAGGGGTGGCTACACCTTC. Protein: CASSQDHPIRGGYTF.

This clone has more than one count but fewer than ten. The same CDR3 arises from other DNA sequences in this sample as well. This chain uses TRBV3-1 (or the pseudogene TRBV3-2) with TRBJ2-3; possibly TRBD2 for D (7 bases). The CDR3 is 17 amino acids. Trimming cost V 4 bases and J 1 base, with 18 bases left between them. Looked up from germline, CDR1 is LGHDT and CDR2 is YNNKEL (reference sequence). In DNA form, the CDR3 reads TGTGCCAGCAGCCGAACCTGGGGGGGGGCCGGCACAGATACGCAGTATTTT. It yields the protein CASSRTWGGAGTDTQYF.

This clone appeared a few times. The genes are TRBV30 and TRBJ1-5, with 7 bases matching TRBD1. The germline gives CDR1 GTSNPN, CDR2 SVGIG (reference sequence). The CDR3 loop spans 14 amino acids. The V segment lost 5 bases and the J segment 4 bases; nucleotides outside the gene matches: 8. CDR3 protein: CAWSSGRGNQPQHF. CDR3 in DNA: TGTGCCTGGTCTTCGGGCAGGGGGAATCAGCCCCAGCATTTT.

The rearrangement links TRBV9 to TRBJ1-5; no reliable D call. Germline CDR1 SGDLS, CDR2 YYNGEE. The CDR3 has 13 residues. V was shortened by 0 bases and J by 9 bases, with 10 bases between the two germline ends. The CDR3: CASSVDPGTPQHF. In DNA, the CDR3 is TGTGCCAGCAGCGTAGACCCAGGTACGCCCCAGCATTTT.

The V call is TRBV14, the J call TRBJ1-6; D call uncertain. Trimming took off 8 bases at V and 14 bases at J, with 16 bases between the two ends. Per germline, CDR1 SGHDN and CDR2 FVKESK. CDR3 length: 12 amino acids. CDR3 sequence (DNA): TGTGCCAGCGGGCCTACTCGGATGGCCCTCCACTTT. Its protein is CASGPTRMALHF.

V and J are TRBV21-1 and TRBJ2-2; TRBD2 reflects the table's D call only, with no check against the DNA. TRBV21-1 is assigned pseudogene status. CDR3 length: 15 residues. Here the CDR3 DNA reads TGTGCCAGCCCCAAGGGCGGGGCGAACACCGGGGAGCTGTTTTTT. As protein: CASPKGGANTGELFF.

The CDR3 DNA is TGTGCCAGCAGCCCGGGATGGGGAAACACCATATATTTT. Its translation: CASSPGWGNTIYF. The chain carries TRBV7-2 and TRBJ1-3; D remains ambiguous. Germline CDR1 SGHTA, CDR2 FQGNSA. V shed 5 bases and J shed 4 bases, with 9 bases lying between them. The length of the CDR3 is 13 residues.

The chain couples TRBV28 to TRBJ1-1; D may be TRBD1 (5 bases). The V end lost 2 bases, the J end lost 5 bases, and 12 bases lay between the germline ends. From germline, CDR1 is MDHEN and CDR2 SYDVKM. CDR3 length: 14 residues. CDR3 nucleotide sequence: TGTGCCAGCAGTTTAACGGGGGACGGTACTGAAGCTTTCTTT. Translation gives CASSLTGDGTEAFF.

On this clone: At one of its ends the junction is not consistent with the germline gene, which may arise from a read error. The sample carries other DNA sequences with the same CDR3. V gene TRBV28 combines with J gene TRBJ2-6; possibly TRBD2 for D (6 bases). Germline V gene sequence: CDR1 MDHEN, CDR2 SYDVKM. The CDR3 covers 16 residues. CDR3 coding DNA: TGTGCCAGCAGTTTCGGAGGGCACTCTGGGGCCAACGTCCTAACTTTC. Translation gives CASSFGGHSGANVLTF.

The genes are TRBV7-9 and TRBJ1-3, with D perhaps TRBD1 (6 bases). CDR3 size: 14 residues. With 1 base removed from V and 4 bases from J, the gap between germline ends came to 8 bases. Germline V CDR1 and CDR2: SEHNR, FQNEAQ (reference sequence). The CDR3 here is CASSLVGGGNTIYF. The CDR3 DNA is TGTGCCAGCAGCTTAGTAGGGGGAGGAAACACCATATATTTT. The complete variable domain, with remaining parts taken from reference TRBV7-9 and TRBJ1-3, reads DTGVSQNPRHKITKRGQNVTFRCDPISEHNRLYWYRQTLGQGPEFLTYFQNEAQLEKSRLLSDRFSAERPKGSFSTLEIQRTEQGDSAMYLCASSLVGGGNTIYFGEGSWLTVV.

V is TRBV6-1 and J is TRBJ1-1, with D unresolved. This CDR3 has 15 residues. CDR1 is MNHNS, CDR2 SASEGT, per germline. Trimming removed 2 bases from V and 0 bases from J, with 10 bases in between. The CDR3, as DNA: TGTGCCAGCAGTGAACCAGTGACATTGAACACTGAAGCTTTCTTT. As protein: CASSEPVTLNTEAFF.

This clone was observed a few times. The V call is TRBV28, the J call TRBJ2-5; tentatively, D is TRBD2 (5 bases). This CDR3 comprises 13 residues. In germline, CDR1 is MDHEN, CDR2 SYDVKM. Trimming took off 6 bases at V and 2 bases at J, with 10 bases between the two ends. CDR3 sequence reads: CASRLSGQETQYF. CDR3 coding DNA: TGTGCCAGCAGGTTGTCGGGGCAAGAGACCCAGTACTTC.

The rearrangement uses TRBV4-2 and TRBJ2-5, with TRBD1 matching over 7 bases. V trimming: 1 base; J trimming: 3 bases; junction bases outside the gene matches: 8. Germline V gene data show CDR1 as LGHNA and CDR2 as YNFKEQ. This CDR3 contains 16 residues. The CDR3, as DNA: TGTGCCAGCAGCCAAGGGGCAGGGGGATACGAAGAGACCCAGTACTTC. Protein product: CASSQGAGGYEETQYF.

The chain is built from TRBV6-2 or TRBV6-3 and TRBJ1-4; D not resolved. The CDR3 is 13 amino acids. With 3 bases removed from V and 5 bases from J, the gap between germline ends came to 7 bases. The germline V gene encodes CDR1 MNHEY and CDR2 SVGEGT. The CDR3 DNA reads TGTGCCAGCAGTTATTCCTCGAATGAAAAACTGTTTTTT. This sequence encodes CASSYSSNEKLFF.

This sequence joins TRBV9 and TRBJ1-4; 10 bases fit TRBD1. The CDR3 totals 14 residues. Germline-derived CDR1 and CDR2 are SGDLS and YYNGEE. Trimming cost V 3 bases and J 6 bases; bases outside gene matches: 2. The CDR3 bases are TGTGCCAGCAGCGCGACAGGGGGCTATGAAAAACTGTTTTTT. Protein sequence: CASSATGGYEKLFF.

Comments on this clone: Within the sample, other DNA sequences also encode this same CDR3. The chain couples TRBV6-5 to TRBJ2-1, with TRBD1 matching over 7 bases. Germline CDR1 reads MNHEY; CDR2 reads SVGAGI. The junction had 2 bases not matched to a gene; V was cut back by 2 bases and J by 1 base. The CDR3 loop spans 15 amino acids. This chain's CDR3 is CASSYGTASYNEQFF. CDR3 bases: TGTGCCAGCAGTTACGGGACAGCATCCTACAATGAGCAGTTCTTC.

The V gene is TRBV5-6, the J gene TRBJ1-2; D may be TRBD1 (5 bases). The ends were cut back, 0 bases at V and 5 bases at J, with 14 bases in the middle. Germline V gene sequence: CDR1 SGHDT, CDR2 YYEEEE. This CDR3 region has 15 residues. The CDR3 is CASSLVAGPGYGYTF. CDR3 DNA sequence: TGTGCCAGCAGCTTGGTGGCAGGGCCTGGGTATGGCTACACCTTC.

The chain's CDR3 is CASSTGGESGQPQHF. Here the CDR3 DNA reads TGTGCCAGTAGCACAGGGGGCGAGTCGGGCCAGCCCCAGCATTTT. The chain joins TRBV19 to TRBJ1-5; 9 bases match TRBD1. The V gene end was trimmed by 6 bases and the J gene end by 7 bases; junction bases not matched to a gene: 10. The CDR3 extends over 15 amino acids. Germline V gene data show CDR1 as LNHDA and CDR2 as SQIVND (reference sequence).

This sequence joins TRBV6-5 and TRBJ1-5, with D tentatively TRBD1 (6 bases). V lost 5 bases and J lost 2, with 13 bases in between. Looked up from germline, CDR1 is MNHEY and CDR2 is SVGAGI. The CDR3 extends over 15 amino acids. CDR3 amino acids: CASSRGGMGNQPQHF. The DNA for the CDR3 is TGTGCCAGCAGTCGAGGGGGAATGGGCAATCAGCCCCAGCATTTT.